Listed here are 15 T cell receptor beta chains from one sample, sequenced in a study of T cell repertoires in cytomegalovirus infection (dated by TCRdb to about 2019). These receptors lack a known antigen. The label giving this sample's treatment or condition can be read as: in vitro stimulation with specific CMV peptide epitopes to enrich CMV-specific T cells. The sequencer was an Illumina HiSeq 1500. TCRdb took the public reads, trimmed them with fastp at Q25, ran MiXCR for clone calling and kept in-frame beta chains. Identical CDR3 proteins give one entry, which carries the most common genes and DNA. Recorded for this sample are around 900,000 distinct CDR3 sequences; approximately 31% of them occurred a single time. The top ten hold around an eighth of the sample. The starting material was cultured CD8+ T cells from PBMCs, obtained from culture after CMV antigen stimulation. These receptors were taken from a human donor in good health (CMV status not recorded). Some clones in this sample may be carry-over from other donors' samples.

In nucleotides, the CDR3 is TGTGCCAGCAGTTACTCCGTGACCAGAGGTGGAAAACTGTTTTTT. It encodes CASSYSVTRGGKLFF. The chain joins TRBV6-2 or TRBV6-3 to TRBJ1-4; D gene uncertain. Per the germline V gene, CDR1 is MNHEY and CDR2 is SVGEGT. The CDR3 is 15 amino acids. Trimming took 0 bases from V and 10 from J, leaving 15 bases between them.

This clonotype was seen more than once but under ten times. The V call is TRBV11-2, the J call TRBJ2-2; D is possibly TRBD2 (5 bases). CDR3 length: 15 residues. Germline assignment: CDR1 SGHAT and CDR2 FQNNGV. Trimming took 0 bases from V and 5 from J, leaving 10 bases between them. The CDR3 here is CASSLEGSGTGELFF. The CDR3 DNA reads TGTGCCAGCAGCTTAGAAGGGAGTGGGACCGGGGAGCTGTTTTTT.

V gene TRBV27 combines with J gene TRBJ1-4; D call uncertain. The CDR3 covers 15 residues. Trimming pared 1 base from V and 0 bases from J, leaving 6 bases between. Germline loops: CDR1 MNHEY, CDR2 SMNVEV (reference sequence). The CDR3 DNA follows: TGTGCCAGCAGTTTATTAGCTTCAACTAATGAAAAACTGTTTTTT. Protein: CASSLLASTNEKLFF.

This chain uses TRBV12-3 or TRBV12-4 with TRBJ2-2, with D tentatively TRBD1 (5 bases). CDR3 length: 13 residues. The ends were cut back, 2 bases at V and 6 bases at J, with 7 bases in the middle. The CDR3 loop reads CASSLKGPGELFF. The CDR3 DNA sequence: TGTGCCAGCAGTTTAAAGGGGCCCGGGGAGCTGTTTTTT.

This clonotype was counted between two and nine times. The chain uses TRBV27 and TRBJ2-7, with no clear D. This CDR3 region has 11 residues. Trimming cost V 10 bases and J 2 bases, with 9 bases left between them. Looked up from germline, CDR1 is MNHEY and CDR2 is SMNVEV (reference sequence). The CDR3 nucleotides read TGTGCCACCGTAGGAGCCTACGAGCAGTACTTC. This codes for CATVGAYEQYF.

This clonotype was detected ten times or more. The gene calls are TRBV7-2 and TRBJ1-2; the D is unclear. CDR3 length: 13 residues. V dropped 1 base and J dropped 3 bases, with 6 bases sitting between them. Per the germline V gene, CDR1 is SGHTA and CDR2 is FQGNSA. In DNA, the CDR3 is TGTGCCAGCAGCTTAGGGGCTCACTATGGCTACACCTTC. It encodes CASSLGAHYGYTF.

The chain uses TRBV19 and TRBJ2-1, with 8 bases matching TRBD2. This CDR3 is built from 15 residues. Per the germline V gene, CDR1 is LNHDA and CDR2 is SQIVND (reference sequence). V shed 5 bases, J shed 4 bases, and the junction held 7 bases outside the gene matches. CDR3 region: CASSGRGGIYNEQFF. CDR3 nucleotide sequence: TGTGCCAGTAGTGGACGCGGGGGGATATACAATGAGCAGTTCTTC.

In this sample, this clonotype turned up a few times. The CDR3 here is CASERHDRPPGEQFF. CDR3 in DNA: TGTGCCAGCGAACGGCATGACAGACCGCCTGGTGAGCAGTTCTTC. V gene TRBV9 combines with J gene TRBJ2-1; possibly TRBD1 for D (5 bases). Between the trimmed V and J ends, which lost 7 bases and 9 bases, there was a span of 23 bases. The CDR3 length is 15 residues. Germline CDR1 SGDLS, CDR2 YYNGEE.

This clonotype was counted many times. The chain has TRBV7-8 and TRBJ2-1; no reliable D call. Germline CDR1 SGHVS, CDR2 FQNEAQ. This CDR3 has 12 amino acids. V dropped 3 bases and J dropped 6 bases, with 6 bases sitting between them. CDR3 residues: CASSFSRNEQFF. CDR3 coding DNA: TGTGCCAGCAGCTTTAGTCGCAATGAGCAGTTCTTC.

In its sample, this clonotype was seen a few times. The chain is built from TRBV6-1 and TRBJ2-3; 9 positions match TRBD1. The ends lost 1 base at V and 1 base at J; junction bases unmatched: 3. This CDR3 comprises 16 residues. Germline V gene data show CDR1 as MNHNS and CDR2 as SASEGT. The CDR3 nucleotides are TGTGCCAGCAGTGAAGAAACAGGGGGCGGCACAGATACGCAGTATTTT. Translated, it gives CASSEETGGGTDTQYF.

This clonotype occurred a few times. This chain uses TRBV12-3 or TRBV12-4 with TRBJ1-2; 11 positions match TRBD1. The CDR3 has 14 amino acids. Trimming at V came to 5 bases and at J to 8 bases, leaving 7 bases not matched to a gene. The CDR3 spells CASSRTGGADGYTF. The DNA for the CDR3 is TGTGCCAGCAGTCGGACAGGGGGCGCCGACGGCTACACCTTC.

The sample holds many counts of this clonotype. The gene calls are TRBV6-5 and TRBJ1-1; maybe TRBD1 (6 bases). From germline, CDR1 is MNHEY and CDR2 SVGAGI. V dropped 1 base and J dropped 0 bases, with 9 bases sitting between them. The CDR3 runs 15 residues. CDR3 sequence reads: CASSYLGGLNTEAFF. The CDR3 region has the DNA TGTGCCAGCAGTTACTTGGGGGGCCTGAACACTGAAGCTTTCTTT.

The chain has TRBV10-3 and TRBJ1-2; maybe TRBD1 (5 bases). The CDR3 runs 13 residues. CDR1 is ENHRY, CDR2 SYGVKD, per germline. V lost 2 bases, J lost 11 bases, and 15 bases lay in between. CDR3 region: CAISEGAISGYTF. CDR3 sequence (DNA): TGTGCCATCAGTGAGGGGGCAATATCTGGGTACACCTTC.

The chain carries TRBV9 and TRBJ2-5; 10 bases match TRBD2. The CDR3 is 14 residues long. CDR1 and CDR2 from the germline V gene are SGDLS and YYNGEE. V was clipped by 5 bases and J by 6 bases; unmatched bases: 7. The CDR3 loop is CASSSGGPGKTQYF. CDR3 DNA: TGTGCCAGCAGTAGCGGGGGGCCGGGGAAGACCCAGTACTTC. The full variable domain, in which reference TRBV9 and TRBJ2-5 provide the parts outside the CDR3, is DSGVTQTPKHLITATGQRVTLRCSPRSGDLSVYWYQQSLDQGLQFLIQYYNGEERAKGNILERFSAQQFPDLHSELNLSSLELGDSALYFCASSSGGPGKTQYFGPGTRLLVL.

This clonotype has only a few counts. The chain is built from TRBV6-1 and TRBJ1-6, with 9 nucleotides matching TRBD1. After removal of 4 bases from V and 10 bases from J, the junction contained 14 bases not matched to a gene. CDR1 is MNHNS and CDR2 is SASEGT in the germline V gene. The CDR3 length is 17 residues. CDR3 amino acids: CASSGDLQGAINSPLHF. The CDR3 nucleotides read TGTGCCAGCAGTGGAGATTTACAGGGGGCTATTAACTCACCCCTCCACTTT.